These T cell receptor beta chains were read from a single sample in a study of post-analysis software for immune sequencing data. From the PCR reads, TCRdb called clonotypes with MiXCR, one entry per CDR3 protein. The repertoire holds 750,000 to 950,000 distinct CDR3 sequences, about 57% seen once, with 4.6% in the top ten. Specimen: blood. The receptors originated from a girl aged 5-17 years with multiple sclerosis. CDR3s include the opening cysteine and the closing phenylalanine or tryptophan. D genes are given only for firm matches. Part of the rows lack a size; the others show once, few, many or a class for expanded clones.

d_call | j_call | v_call | clone_size | cdr3_aa | cdr3_nt
. | TRBJ2-7 | TRBV2 | few | CASMARGQTYEQYF | TGTGCCAGCATGGCCCGGGGTCAGACCTACGAGCAGTACTTC
TRBD2 | TRBJ2-3 | TRBV10-3 | . | CAIKGASGVPDTQYF | TGTGCCATCAAAGGCGCTAGCGGGGTTCCAGATACGCAGTATTTT
TRBD1 | TRBJ2-7 | TRBV5-1 | . | CASSSGPTGSSYEQYF | TGCGCCAGCAGCTCGGGACCGACAGGGAGCTCCTACGAGCAGTACTTC
. | TRBJ2-7 | TRBV18 | . | CASSQHGYEQYF | TGTGCCAGCTCACAACATGGCTACGAGCAGTACTTC
TRBD1 | TRBJ2-7 | TRBV7-9 | few | CASSTGQGAAEQYF | TGTGCCAGCAGCACGGGACAGGGGGCCGCCGAGCAGTACTTC
TRBD2 | TRBJ2-3 | TRBV20-1 | . | CSASGLAGDRDTQYF | TGCAGTGCTAGTGGACTAGCGGGAGATCGAGATACGCAGTATTTT
TRBD2 | TRBJ2-7 | TRBV5-1 | once | CASSLEAGGAYEQYF | TGCGCCAGCAGCTTGGAGGCGGGAGGGGCGTACGAGCAGTACTTC
. | TRBJ2-7 | TRBV18 | few | CASSPLPGSSYEQYF | TGTGCCAGCTCACCACTGCCAGGGAGCTCCTACGAGCAGTACTTC
TRBD1 | TRBJ1-2 | TRBV3-1 | . | CASSRSGDRVYGYTF | TGTGCCAGCAGCCGATCCGGGGACAGGGTGTATGGCTACACCTTC
TRBD2 | TRBJ2-5 | TRBV14 | few | CASSRAGLAGETQYF | TGTGCCAGCAGCCGCGCGGGACTAGCGGGGGAGACCCAGTACTTC
TRBD1 | TRBJ1-5 | TRBV7-2 | . | CASSFAGGRSQPQHF | TGTGCCAGCAGCTTCGCAGGGGGCCGAAGTCAGCCCCAGCATTTT
TRBD1 | TRBJ2-3 | TRBV5-1 | few | CASNSGQLGTDTQYF | TGCGCCAGCAACTCGGGACAGCTAGGGACAGATACGCAGTATTTT
. | TRBJ1-2 | TRBV5-1 | . | CASSLDKNYGYTF | TGCGCCAGCAGCTTGGACAAGAACTATGGCTACACCTTC
. | TRBJ1-2 | TRBV30 | few | CAWRRQDYGYTF | TGTGCCTGGAGGCGTCAGGACTATGGCTACACCTTC
. | TRBJ2-5 | TRBV10-3 | . | CAISAVSQETQYF | TGTGCCATCAGTGCCGTCAGCCAAGAGACCCAGTACTTC
. | TRBJ1-2 | TRBV4-2 | . | CASSRPTERTYGYTF | TGTGCCAGCAGCCGCCCGACGGAACGGACTTATGGCTACACCTTC
TRBD1 | TRBJ1-1 | TRBV6-1 | . | CASSDQDRANTEAFF | TGTGCCAGCAGTGACCAGGACAGGGCCAACACTGAAGCTTTCTTT
. | TRBJ1-2 | TRBV27 | few | CASSSPGQLYGYTF | TGTGCCAGCAGTTCACCGGGACAACTCTATGGCTACACCTTC
TRBD1 | TRBJ2-5 | TRBV24-1 | . | CATSDPTTGGEETQYF | TGTGCCACCAGTGATCCGACGACAGGGGGCGAAGAGACCCAGTACTTC
TRBD2 | TRBJ2-3 | TRBV20-1 | few | CSVLTSGSTDTQYF | TGCAGTGTCTTGACTAGCGGGAGCACAGATACGCAGTATTTT
TRBD1 | TRBJ1-2 | TRBV12-3/TRBV12-4 | few | CASNDPGTGLHSYTF | TGTGCCAGCAATGACCCCGGGACAGGGTTGCATAGCTACACCTTC
TRBD2 | TRBJ2-7 | TRBV29-1 | . | CSVGASGGLGRYEQYF | TGCAGCGTTGGGGCTAGCGGGGGGTTAGGGCGCTACGAGCAGTACTTC
. | TRBJ2-5 | TRBV29-1 | few | CSVDKGQETQYF | TGCAGCGTTGATAAGGGGCAAGAGACCCAGTACTTC
. | TRBJ2-1 | TRBV5-6 | . | CASSLSNEGRYNEQFF | TGTGCCAGCAGCTTAAGTAATGAGGGGCGCTACAATGAGCAGTTCTTC
. | TRBJ2-5 | TRBV7-2 | . | CASSSKSVGVSVETQYF | TGTGCCAGCAGCTCTAAAAGCGTAGGCGTGAGTGTGGAGACCCAGTACTTC
. | TRBJ2-1 | TRBV6-6 | . | CASSYIVLGGEQFF | TGTGCCAGCAGTTACATCGTTTTGGGGGGTGAGCAGTTCTTC
. | TRBJ1-1 | TRBV7-9 | . | CASSIPGGRGSTEAFF | TGTGCCAGCAGCATCCCCGGGGGTCGGGGAAGCACTGAAGCTTTCTTT
. | TRBJ2-1 | TRBV5-1 | . | CASSQPHNEQFF | TGCGCCAGCAGTCAGCCCCACAATGAGCAGTTCTTC
TRBD1 | TRBJ2-7 | TRBV20-1 | . | CSAEGQGVSSYEQYF | TGCAGTGCAGAGGGACAGGGGGTAAGCTCCTACGAGCAGTACTTC
. | TRBJ1-2 | TRBV29-1 | . | CSVSGEGYTF | TGCAGCGTTAGCGGGGAAGGCTACACCTTC
TRBD1 | TRBJ2-7 | TRBV5-1 | . | CASRGTGVYEQYF | TGCGCCAGCAGAGGGACAGGGGTTTACGAGCAGTACTTC
TRBD2 | TRBJ2-2 | TRBV7-9 | . | CASSFRSGGAATGELFF | TGTGCCAGCAGCTTCCGTAGCGGGGGGGCCGCCACCGGGGAGCTGTTTTTT
TRBD2 | TRBJ2-3 | TRBV20-1 | few | CSAPIIGRPDTQYF | TGCAGTGCCCCTATAATCGGGAGGCCAGATACGCAGTATTTT
TRBD1 | TRBJ2-7 | TRBV6-5 | . | CASSYSGTGYEQYF | TGTGCCAGCAGTTACTCGGGGACAGGGTACGAGCAGTACTTC
. | TRBJ2-7 | TRBV5-6 | . | CASSLEGSHYEQYF | TGTGCCAGCAGCTTGGAAGGCTCCCACTACGAGCAGTACTTC
. | TRBJ2-7 | TRBV29-1 | . | CSVQLNSYEQYF | TGCAGCGTCCAACTGAACTCCTACGAGCAGTACTTC
TRBD2 | TRBJ2-1 | TRBV7-3 | . | CASSPGTSGLNEQFF | TGTGCCAGCAGCCCCGGGACTAGCGGCCTCAATGAGCAGTTCTTC
. | TRBJ2-5 | TRBV12-3/TRBV12-4 | . | CASSFHRKVETKETQYF | TGTGCCAGCAGTTTCCACCGGAAGGTTGAGACTAAAGAGACCCAGTACTTC
. | TRBJ1-1 | TRBV29-1 | . | CSVDTAHRTAFF | TGCAGCGTGGATACAGCTCACCGGACGGCTTTCTTT
TRBD1 | TRBJ1-2 | TRBV13 | . | CASSYARGHNYGYTF | TGTGCCAGCAGCTACGCGAGGGGGCATAACTATGGCTACACCTTC
. | TRBJ2-3 | TRBV10-3 | few | CAIRSADTQYF | TGTGCCATCAGGAGTGCAGATACGCAGTATTTT